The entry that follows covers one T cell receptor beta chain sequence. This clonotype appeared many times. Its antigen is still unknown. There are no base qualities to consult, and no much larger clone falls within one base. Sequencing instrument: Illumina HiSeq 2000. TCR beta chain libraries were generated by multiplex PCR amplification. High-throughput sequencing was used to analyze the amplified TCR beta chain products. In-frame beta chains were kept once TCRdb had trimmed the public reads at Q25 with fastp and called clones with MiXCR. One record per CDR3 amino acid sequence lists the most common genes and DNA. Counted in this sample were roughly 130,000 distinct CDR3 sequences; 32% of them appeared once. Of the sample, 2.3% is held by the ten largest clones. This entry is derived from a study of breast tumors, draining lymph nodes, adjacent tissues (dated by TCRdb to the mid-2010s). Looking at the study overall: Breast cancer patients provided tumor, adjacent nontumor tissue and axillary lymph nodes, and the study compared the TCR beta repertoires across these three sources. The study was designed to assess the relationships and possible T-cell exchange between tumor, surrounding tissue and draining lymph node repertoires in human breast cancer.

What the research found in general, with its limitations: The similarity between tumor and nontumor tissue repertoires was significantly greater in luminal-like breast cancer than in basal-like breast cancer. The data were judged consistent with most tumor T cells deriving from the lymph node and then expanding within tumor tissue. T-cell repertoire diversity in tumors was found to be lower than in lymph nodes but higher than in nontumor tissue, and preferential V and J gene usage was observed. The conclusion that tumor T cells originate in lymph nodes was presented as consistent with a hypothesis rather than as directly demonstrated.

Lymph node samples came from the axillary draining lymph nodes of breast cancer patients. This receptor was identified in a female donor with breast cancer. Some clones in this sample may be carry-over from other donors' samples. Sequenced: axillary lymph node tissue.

CDR3 region: CASSSRGGYGYTF. The DNA sequence is TGTGCCAGCAGCTCCCGGGGGGGGTATGGCTACACCTTC. Recombination connected TRBV7-9 to TRBJ1-2; the D gene is possibly TRBD1, with 5 bases matching. The germline V gene (reference sequence) sets CDR1 to SEHNR and CDR2 to FQNEAQ. V lost 4 bases and J lost 5 bases; the stretch between them is 11 bases long. The cysteine opens and the phenylalanine closes a CDR3 of 13 amino acids. The only DNA kept is the CDR3, 39 bases in frame from the first base.